These 18 T cell receptor beta chains were all obtained from the same sample, sequenced in a study of blood T cell repertoires in COVID-19. The assay was immunoSEQ multiplex PCR, and TCRdb's table has in-frame clones only and misses some. This sample carries nearly 30,000 clones, about nine tenths of them seen once, and the ten largest clones take approximately 10%. Sequenced material: peripheral blood. These receptors were obtained from a human donor in a cohort sampled during active COVID-19.

J is TRBJ1-1 and V is TRBV3-1 (or the pseudogene TRBV3-2); TRBD1 might be the D (5 bases). This CDR3 region has 16 residues. V shed 2 bases and J shed 4 bases, with 17 bases lying between them. Germline V gives CDR1 LGHDT, CDR2 YNNKEL (reference sequence). The CDR3 DNA sequence: TGTGCCAGCAGCCAATCCGGCGGGGGAAGGTTCACTGAAGCTTTCTTT. Amino acids: CASSQSGGGRFTEAFF.

The chain uses TRBV2 and TRBJ2-7; 9 bases are shared with TRBD1. The CDR3 loop spans 13 amino acids. CDR1 is SNHLY, CDR2 FYNNEI, per germline. After removal of 8 bases from V and 4 bases from J, the junction contained 6 bases not matched to a gene. CDR3 protein: CASATGGLYEQYF. The CDR3 DNA sequence: TGTGCCAGCGCGACAGGGGGTCTTTACGAGCAGTACTTC.

The V and J genes are TRBV27 and TRBJ1-2; 10 bases align to TRBD1. The CDR3 is 15 residues long. Per the germline V gene, CDR1 is MNHEY and CDR2 is SMNVEV (reference sequence). V was pared by 5 bases and J by 7 bases, with 10 bases of the junction left unmatched. CDR3 nucleotides: TGTGCCAGCAGTCATAGACCCGGACAGGGGGGTGGCTACACCTTC. Translated, it gives CASSHRPGQGGGYTF.

In this sample, this clone turned up a few times. The J gene is TRBJ1-1, the V gene TRBV7-8; 7 positions match TRBD1. Germline lookup yields CDR1 SGHVS and CDR2 FQNEAQ. The length of the CDR3 is 15 residues. V trimming: 3 bases; J trimming: 4 bases; junction bases outside the gene matches: 8. The CDR3 DNA reads as TGTGCCAGCAGCTTCAAGACAGGGTGGGGCACTGAAGCTTTCTTT. It specifies CASSFKTGWGTEAFF.

The gene calls are TRBV7-9 and TRBJ2-5, with TRBD1 matching over 11 bases. The CDR3 has 17 residues. Germline values: CDR1 SEHNR, CDR2 FQNEAQ (reference sequence). The J segment lost 5 bases and the V segment lost 5 bases, leaving 13 bases of the junction unmatched. The CDR3 sequence is CASSPNSGTGGRETQYF. CDR3 DNA sequence: TGTGCCAGCAGCCCGAACTCCGGGACAGGGGGGAGGGAGACCCAGTACTTC.

The chain combines TRBV28 with TRBJ1-1; D unclear. Trimming took off 6 bases at V and 0 bases at J, with 14 bases between the two ends. The CDR3 is 15 amino acids. Germline V gene data show CDR1 as MDHEN and CDR2 as SYDVKM. CDR3 in amino acids: CASRQPEGMNTEAFF. CDR3 nucleotides: TGTGCCAGCAGACAGCCGGAGGGAATGAACACTGAAGCTTTCTTT.

The chain couples TRBV15 to TRBJ2-3; weak D call: TRBD1 (5 bases). Trimming stripped 3 bases from V and 7 bases from J, with 5 bases between. Germline lookup yields CDR1 LNHNV and CDR2 YYDKDF (reference sequence). The CDR3 loop spans 11 amino acids. CDR3 sequence (DNA): TGTGCCACCAGCAGGGGGCATACGCAGTATTTT. Its protein is CATSRGHTQYF. Full variable domain (rest looked up from reference TRBV15 and TRBJ2-3): DAMVIQNPRYQVTQFGKPVTLSCSQTLNHNVMYWYQQKSSQAPKLLFHYYDKDFNNEADTPDNFQSRRPNTSFCFLDIRSPGLGDTAMYLCATSRGHTQYFGPGTRLTVL.

J is TRBJ1-2 and V is TRBV20-1; unclear D gene. Germline lookup yields CDR1 DFQATT and CDR2 SNEGSKA (reference sequence). V dropped 3 bases and J dropped 7 bases, with 12 bases sitting between them. The CDR3 runs to 12 residues. CDR3 coding DNA: TGCAGTGCTAGTAGTGGGCGTGGTGGCTACACCTTC. Its protein product is CSASSGRGGYTF.

As to this clone: At one of its ends the junction is not consistent with the germline gene, which may arise from a read error. The chain couples TRBV4-3 to TRBJ2-2, with a tentative D call TRBD2 (6 bases). Germline loops: CDR1 LGHNA, CDR2 YSLEER. The CDR3 runs to 16 residues. CDR3 nucleotides: TGCGCCCGCAGCCACACGGCCGGGGGTGGCACCGGGGAGCTGTTTTTT. It translates to CARSHTAGGGTGELFF.

The V call is TRBV5-4, the J call TRBJ1-2, with 8 bases fitting TRBD1. CDR1 and CDR2 (germline): SGHNT, YYREEE (reference sequence). The CDR3 covers 14 residues. Trimming cost V 4 bases and J 4 bases; bases outside gene matches: 6. The CDR3 protein is CASSPGQGPYGYTF. CDR3 DNA: TGTGCCAGCAGCCCCGGACAGGGCCCCTATGGCTACACCTTC.

The genes are TRBV28 and TRBJ1-5; 9 nucleotides align to TRBD1. The germline V gene has CDR1 MDHEN and CDR2 SYDVKM. This CDR3 is 15 amino acids long. V lost 3 bases, J lost 6 bases, and 6 bases stayed unmatched. The CDR3 protein is CASSLGTGKIQPQHF. DNA of the CDR3: TGTGCCAGCAGTTTGGGGACAGGGAAAATTCAGCCCCAGCATTTT.

The V gene is TRBV7-9, the J gene TRBJ1-1; TRBD1 might be the D (5 bases). Germline V lookup: CDR1 SEHNR, CDR2 FQNEAQ (reference sequence). The length of the CDR3 is 14 residues. The ends were cut back, 1 base at V and 7 bases at J, with 13 bases in the middle. The CDR3 reads CASSLEVWGGEAFF. CDR3 DNA: TGTGCCAGCAGCTTAGAAGTTTGGGGGGGTGAAGCTTTCTTT.

V and J are TRBV28 and TRBJ1-2; 9 bases map to TRBD1. V dropped 4 bases and J dropped 5; count of bases not matched to a gene: 11. The CDR3 runs 16 residues. Looked up from germline, CDR1 is MDHEN and CDR2 is SYDVKM. Here the CDR3 DNA reads TGTGCCAGCAGTTCTAGACATGGGGACAGGGTTTATGGCTACACCTTC. It is translated as CASSSRHGDRVYGYTF.

V is TRBV2 and J is TRBJ1-2; a possible D gene is TRBD1 (6 bases). With 4 bases removed from V and 3 bases from J, the gap between germline ends came to 18 bases. In germline, CDR1 is SNHLY, CDR2 FYNNEI. The CDR3 is 16 amino acids. The DNA for the CDR3 is TGTGCCAGCAGTGGTTCATTGGACAGCCGATACTATGGCTACACCTTC. Encoded protein: CASSGSLDSRYYGYTF.

The CDR3 spells CASSIDGGRKPQHF. The CDR3 DNA sequence: TGTGCCAGCAGTATCGACGGGGGGCGTAAGCCCCAGCATTTT. This chain connects TRBV7-2 to TRBJ1-5; D perhaps matches TRBD1 (6 bases). Germline lookup yields CDR1 SGHTA and CDR2 FQGNSA. Trimming cost V 6 bases and J 8 bases, with 17 bases left between them. This CDR3 is built from 14 residues.

This chain joins TRBV7-3 and TRBJ2-5; D possibly corresponds to TRBD2 (6 bases). Trimming pared 3 bases from V and 5 bases from J, leaving 13 bases between. This CDR3 has 14 amino acids. The V gene's germline CDR1 is SGHTA and CDR2 FQGTGA. In DNA form, the CDR3 reads TGTGCCAGCAGCTTCGCCGGGGGTGGTGAGACCCAGTACTTC. Amino acid sequence: CASSFAGGGETQYF.

The V and J genes are TRBV11-2 and TRBJ2-7, with D possibly being TRBD1 (5 bases). Trimming left V 1 base short and J 1 base short, with 11 bases between. The CDR3 covers 15 residues. Germline-derived CDR1 and CDR2 are SGHAT and FQNNGV. CDR3 region: CASSLAPQGSYEQYF. In DNA form, the CDR3 reads TGTGCCAGCAGCTTAGCACCTCAGGGTTCCTACGAGCAGTACTTC. Using reference TRBV11-2 and TRBJ2-7 for the parts outside the CDR3, the full variable domain is EAGVAQSPRYKIIEKRQSVAFWCNPISGHATLYWYQQILGQGPKLLIQFQNNGVVDDSQLPKDRFSAERLKGVDSTLKIQPAKLEDSAVYLCASSLAPQGSYEQYFGPGTRLTVT.

The chain couples TRBV4-3 to TRBJ2-3; tentative D call: TRBD2 (6 bases). The CDR3 extends over 15 amino acids. The V end lost 0 bases, the J end lost 8 bases, and 15 bases lay between the germline ends. Looked up from germline, CDR1 is LGHNA and CDR2 is YSLEER. The CDR3 nucleotides are TGCGCCAGCAGCCAAGATTCGAATAGCGGCACTACGCAGTATTTT. Encoded protein: CASSQDSNSGTTQYF.